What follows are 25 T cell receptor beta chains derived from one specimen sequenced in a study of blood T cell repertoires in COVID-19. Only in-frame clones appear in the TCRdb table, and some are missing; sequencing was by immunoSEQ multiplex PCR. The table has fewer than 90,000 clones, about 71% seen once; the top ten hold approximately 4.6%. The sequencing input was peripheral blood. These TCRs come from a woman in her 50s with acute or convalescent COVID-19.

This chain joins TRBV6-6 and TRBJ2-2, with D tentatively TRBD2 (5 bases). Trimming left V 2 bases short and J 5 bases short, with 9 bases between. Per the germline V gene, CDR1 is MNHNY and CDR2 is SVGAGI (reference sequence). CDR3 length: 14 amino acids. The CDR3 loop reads CASSYGRETGELFF. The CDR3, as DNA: TGTGCCAGCAGTTACGGCCGGGAAACCGGGGAGCTGTTTTTT.

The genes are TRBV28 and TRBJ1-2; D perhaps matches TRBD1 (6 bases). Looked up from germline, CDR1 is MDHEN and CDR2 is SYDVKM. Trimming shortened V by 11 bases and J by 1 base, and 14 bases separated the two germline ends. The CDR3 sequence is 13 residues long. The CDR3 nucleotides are TGTGCCGCTATTGGACAGTTTAACTATGGCTACACCTTC. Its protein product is CAAIGQFNYGYTF.

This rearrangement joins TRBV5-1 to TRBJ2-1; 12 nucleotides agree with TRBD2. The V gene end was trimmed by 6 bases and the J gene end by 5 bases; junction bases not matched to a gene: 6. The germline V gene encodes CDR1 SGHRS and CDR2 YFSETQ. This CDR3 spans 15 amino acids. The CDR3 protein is CASKLAGGQNNEQFF. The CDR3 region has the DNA TGCGCCAGCAAACTAGCGGGGGGCCAAAACAATGAGCAGTTCTTC.

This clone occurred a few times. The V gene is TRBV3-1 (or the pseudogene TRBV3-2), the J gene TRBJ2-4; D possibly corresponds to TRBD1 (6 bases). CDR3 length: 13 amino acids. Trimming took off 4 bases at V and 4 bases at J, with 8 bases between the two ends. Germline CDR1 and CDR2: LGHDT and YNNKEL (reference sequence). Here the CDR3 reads CASSLDRKNIQYF. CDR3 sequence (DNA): TGTGCCAGCAGCCTGGACAGAAAAAACATTCAGTACTTC.

CDR3 sequence (DNA): TGCGCCAGCACCTTCGGGTCGCGGGGGAGCTCCTACGAGCAGTACTTC. Its protein product is CASTFGSRGSSYEQYF. The gene calls are TRBV5-1 and TRBJ2-7, with 7 bases that match TRBD2. Germline values: CDR1 SGHRS, CDR2 YFSETQ. The CDR3 extends over 16 amino acids. V lost 6 bases, J lost 0 bases, and 12 bases stayed unmatched.

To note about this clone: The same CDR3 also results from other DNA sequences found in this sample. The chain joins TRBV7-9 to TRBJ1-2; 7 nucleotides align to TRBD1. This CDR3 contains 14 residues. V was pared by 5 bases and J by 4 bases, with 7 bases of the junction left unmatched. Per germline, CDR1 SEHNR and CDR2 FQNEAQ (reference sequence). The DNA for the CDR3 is TGTGCCAGCAGCCCCCGACAGGGTTCCTATGGCTACACCTTC. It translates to CASSPRQGSYGYTF.

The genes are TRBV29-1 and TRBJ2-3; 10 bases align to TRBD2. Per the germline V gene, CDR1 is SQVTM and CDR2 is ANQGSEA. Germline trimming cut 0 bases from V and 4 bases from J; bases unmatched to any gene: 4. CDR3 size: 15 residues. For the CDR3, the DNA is TGCAGCGTTGAAGATGGACTAGCGGTGGCAGATACGCAGTATTTT. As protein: CSVEDGLAVADTQYF.

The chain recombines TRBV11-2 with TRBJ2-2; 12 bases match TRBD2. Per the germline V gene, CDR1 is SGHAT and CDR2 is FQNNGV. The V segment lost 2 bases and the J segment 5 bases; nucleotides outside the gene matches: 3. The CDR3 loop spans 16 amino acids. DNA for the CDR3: TGTGCCAGCAGCTTACTAGCGGGGGGGCAAACCGGGGAGCTGTTTTTT. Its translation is CASSLLAGGQTGELFF.

The CDR3 spells CASTGMGTYEQYF. DNA of the CDR3: TGTGCCAGCACGGGGATGGGGACCTACGAGCAGTACTTC. This chain links TRBV6-5 with TRBJ2-7; TRBD2 might be the D (5 bases). V was trimmed by 7 bases and J by 2 bases, leaving 12 bases between them. Germline loops: CDR1 MNHEY, CDR2 SVGAGI. CDR3 size: 13 residues.

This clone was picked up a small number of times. Here the CDR3 DNA reads TGTGCCAGCAGTTTCCGGACAGGGGATAATGAAAAACTGTTTTTT. Residues: CASSFRTGDNEKLFF. This chain connects TRBV28 to TRBJ1-4; 9 positions agree with TRBD1. V shed 3 bases and J 4 bases; nucleotides not matched to a gene: 3. Per the germline V gene, CDR1 is MDHEN and CDR2 is SYDVKM. This CDR3 has 15 amino acids.

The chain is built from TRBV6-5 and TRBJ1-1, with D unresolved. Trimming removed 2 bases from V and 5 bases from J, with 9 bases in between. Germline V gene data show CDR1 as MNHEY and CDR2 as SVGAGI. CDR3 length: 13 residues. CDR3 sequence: CASSYKPRTEAFF. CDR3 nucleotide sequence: TGTGCCAGCAGTTACAAGCCTAGGACTGAAGCTTTCTTT.

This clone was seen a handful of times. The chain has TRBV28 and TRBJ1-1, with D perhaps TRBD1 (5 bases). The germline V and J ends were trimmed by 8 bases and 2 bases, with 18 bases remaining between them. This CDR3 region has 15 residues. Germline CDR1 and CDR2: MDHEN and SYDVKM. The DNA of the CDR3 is TGTGCCAGCTCCGGGCAGGGTTGGGGAAACACTGAAGCTTTCTTT. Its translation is CASSGQGWGNTEAFF.

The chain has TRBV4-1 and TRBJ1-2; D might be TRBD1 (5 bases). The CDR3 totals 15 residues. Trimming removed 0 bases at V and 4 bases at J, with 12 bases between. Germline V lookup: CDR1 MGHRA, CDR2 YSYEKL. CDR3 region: CASSQEPGGRYGYTF. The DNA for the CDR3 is TGCGCCAGCAGCCAAGAACCCGGGGGACGCTATGGCTACACCTTC.

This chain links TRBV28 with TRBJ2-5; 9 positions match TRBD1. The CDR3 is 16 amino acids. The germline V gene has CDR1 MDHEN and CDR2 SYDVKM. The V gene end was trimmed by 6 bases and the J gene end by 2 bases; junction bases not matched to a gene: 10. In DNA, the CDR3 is TGTGCCAGCAGCCATTTCGGGACAGGGTTACAAGAGACCCAGTACTTC. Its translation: CASSHFGTGLQETQYF.

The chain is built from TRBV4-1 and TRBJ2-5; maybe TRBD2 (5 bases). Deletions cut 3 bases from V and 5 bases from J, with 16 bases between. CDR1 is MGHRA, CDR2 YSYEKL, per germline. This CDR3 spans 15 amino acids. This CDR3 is CASSHSLRAGETQYF. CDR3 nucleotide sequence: TGCGCCAGCAGCCACTCACTGAGGGCCGGTGAGACCCAGTACTTC.

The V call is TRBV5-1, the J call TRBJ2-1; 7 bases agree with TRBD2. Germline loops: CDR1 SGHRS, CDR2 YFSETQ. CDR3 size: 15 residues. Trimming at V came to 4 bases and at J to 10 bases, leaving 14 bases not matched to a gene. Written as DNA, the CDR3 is TGCGCCAGCAGCGCCTACAGCGGGCCGGGGGGAGAGCAGTTCTTC. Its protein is CASSAYSGPGGEQFF.

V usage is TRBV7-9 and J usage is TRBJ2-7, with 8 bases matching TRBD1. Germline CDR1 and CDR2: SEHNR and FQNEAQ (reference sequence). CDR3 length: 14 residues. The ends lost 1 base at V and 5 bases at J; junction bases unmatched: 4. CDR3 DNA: TGTGCCAGCAGCTTAGATTCAGGGGGCCACGAGCAGTACTTC. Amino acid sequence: CASSLDSGGHEQYF. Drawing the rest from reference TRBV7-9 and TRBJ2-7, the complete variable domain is DTGVSQNPRHKITKRGQNVTFRCDPISEHNRLYWYRQTLGQGPEFLTYFQNEAQLEKSRLLSDRFSAERPKGSFSTLEIQRTEQGDSAMYLCASSLDSGGHEQYFGPGTRLTVT.

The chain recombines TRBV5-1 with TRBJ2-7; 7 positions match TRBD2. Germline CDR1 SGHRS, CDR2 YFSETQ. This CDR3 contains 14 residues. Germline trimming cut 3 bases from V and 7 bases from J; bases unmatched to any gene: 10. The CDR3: CASSSAGDLGEQYF. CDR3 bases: TGCGCCAGCAGCTCGGCGGGGGATCTAGGAGAGCAGTACTTC.

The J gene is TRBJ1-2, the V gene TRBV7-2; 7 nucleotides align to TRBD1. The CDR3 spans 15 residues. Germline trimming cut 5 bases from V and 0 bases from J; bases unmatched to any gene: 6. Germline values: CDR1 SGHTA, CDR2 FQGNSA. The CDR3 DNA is TGTGCCAGCAGCCCTGGGACAGCCACTAACTATGGCTACACCTTC. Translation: CASSPGTATNYGYTF. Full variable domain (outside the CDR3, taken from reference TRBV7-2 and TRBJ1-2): GAGVSQSPSNKVTEKGKDVELRCDPISGHTALYWYRQSLGQGLEFLIYFQGNSAPDKSGLPSDRFSAERTGGSVSTLTIQRTQQEDSAVYLCASSPGTATNYGYTFGSGTRLTVV.

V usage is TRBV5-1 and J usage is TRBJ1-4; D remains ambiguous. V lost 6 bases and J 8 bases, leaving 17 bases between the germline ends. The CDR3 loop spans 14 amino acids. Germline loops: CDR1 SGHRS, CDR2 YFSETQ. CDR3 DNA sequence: TGCGCCAGCAACGGAGGAGTCTCGCAGGAAAAACTGTTTTTT. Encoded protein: CASNGGVSQEKLFF.

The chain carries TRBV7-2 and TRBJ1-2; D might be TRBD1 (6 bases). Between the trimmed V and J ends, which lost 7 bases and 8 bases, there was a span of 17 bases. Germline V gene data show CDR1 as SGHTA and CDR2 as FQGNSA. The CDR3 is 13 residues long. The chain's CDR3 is CASTRGGLSGYTF. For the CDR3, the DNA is TGTGCCAGCACAAGGGGGGGACTGAGCGGCTACACCTTC.

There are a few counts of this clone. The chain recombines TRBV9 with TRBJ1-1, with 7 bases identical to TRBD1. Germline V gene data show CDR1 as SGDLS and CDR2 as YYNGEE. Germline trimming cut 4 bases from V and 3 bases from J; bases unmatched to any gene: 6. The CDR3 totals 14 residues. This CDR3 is CASSPTGQHTEAFF. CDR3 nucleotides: TGTGCCAGCAGCCCCACGGGACAGCACACTGAAGCTTTCTTT.

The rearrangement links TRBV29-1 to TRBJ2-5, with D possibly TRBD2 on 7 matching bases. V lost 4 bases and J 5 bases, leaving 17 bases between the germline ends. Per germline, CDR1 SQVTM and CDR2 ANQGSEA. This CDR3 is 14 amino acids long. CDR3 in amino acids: CSVGRGGGGETQYF. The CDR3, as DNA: TGCAGCGTTGGGAGAGGGGGGGGCGGCGAGACCCAGTACTTC.

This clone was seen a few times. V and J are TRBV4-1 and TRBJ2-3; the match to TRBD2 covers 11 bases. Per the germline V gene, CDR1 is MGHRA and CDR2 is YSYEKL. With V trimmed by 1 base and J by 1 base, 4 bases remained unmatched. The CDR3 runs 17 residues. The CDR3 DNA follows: TGCGCCAGCAGCCAAGGAGGTAGCGGGGGGGGCACAGATACGCAGTATTTT. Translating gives CASSQGGSGGGTDTQYF.

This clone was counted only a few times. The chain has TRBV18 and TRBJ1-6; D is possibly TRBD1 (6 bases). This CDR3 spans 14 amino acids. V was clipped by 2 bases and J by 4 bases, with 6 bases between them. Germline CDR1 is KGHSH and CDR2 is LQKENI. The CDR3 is CASSPGQYNSPLHF. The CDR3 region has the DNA TGTGCCAGCTCACCAGGACAGTATAATTCACCCCTCCACTTT. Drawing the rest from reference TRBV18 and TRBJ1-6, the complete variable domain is NAGVMQNPRHLVRRRGQEARLRCSPMKGHSHVYWYRQLPEEGLKFMVYLQKENIIDESGMPKERFSAEFPKEGPSILRIQQVVRGDSAAYFCASSPGQYNSPLHFGNGTRLTVT.